The present TCR beta chain was sequenced within a study of blood T cell repertoires in COVID-19 (dated by TCRdb to 2019 to 2021). About the investigation overall: Samples from collaborators originated in the United States, Italy and Spain and spanned both the acute and convalescent phases of COVID-19. The repertoires were made available in a free public database intended to serve as a resource for research on the immune response to SARS-CoV-2. Deeply sampled blood TCRbeta repertoires from subjects exposed to, actively infected with, or recovered from COVID-19 were included in the dataset. Nearly every sample came with metadata listing a de-identified subject ID, COVID-19 status, age in years and sex. Where HLA class I and class II types were available, the types were taken from metadata supplied by the sample provider, not from assay-based typing. The material from the prospective study consisted of cDNA or gDNA derived from T cells, B-cell-depleted T cells, or PBMCs. Samples were obtained from the ongoing ImmuneRACE study (first 160 participants) and from some 1,300 subjects provided by 6 global collaborators. Study-level results and caveats: How much clinical and demographic metadata was included differed by source and by participant, and the metadata was provided uncurated.

Collaborating institutions collected whole blood in K2EDTA tubes following their own protocols. For TCRbeta analysis, collaborators shipped samples as frozen whole blood, isolated PBMCs, or DNA extracted from either of those sample types. For this clone: Its antigen specificity is not known. The sample holds no much larger clone one base away, and base qualities are not on file.

TCRbeta CDR3 regions were amplified from genomic DNA using the immunoSEQ Assay, a bias-controlled multiplex PCR. Per the source publication's procedure: The number of nucleated cells in each sample was estimated from the amplification of reference gene primers within the assay. Sequence reads were collapsed and filtered to measure the absolute abundance of every unique TCRbeta CDR3 rearrangement. For each sample, productive Simpson clonality was calculated as the square root of Simpson's diversity index across productive rearrangements. Drawn from immuneACCESS, this table holds only the in-frame rearrangements with V and J called that TCRdb kept. Clones are partly lost; checked studies trace under half to an unresolved V gene and leave the rest unexplained. V, J and clone size are those of that table, while D and trimming were read from the DNA. The sample table lists around 93,000 clones, 82% of them with a count of one. The ten biggest clones cover 18% of the sample.

Via the germline V gene, CDR1 is MDHEN and CDR2 SYDVKM. The CDR3 starts with the cysteine, ends with the phenylalanine, and has 15 residues. The only DNA kept is the CDR3, 45 bases in frame from the first base. Between the V and J ends, shortened by 6 bases and 0 bases respectively, the junction contains 12 bases. This receptor was obtained from a man aged 80 or over with acute or convalescent COVID-19. Input material: peripheral blood. This receptor chain uses TRBV28 and TRBJ1-5; the D gene remains uncertain. The sequence in DNA is TGTGCCAGCAGCCCACGCGCGGGTAGCAATCAGCCCCAGCATTTT. It translates as CASSPRAGSNQPQHF.